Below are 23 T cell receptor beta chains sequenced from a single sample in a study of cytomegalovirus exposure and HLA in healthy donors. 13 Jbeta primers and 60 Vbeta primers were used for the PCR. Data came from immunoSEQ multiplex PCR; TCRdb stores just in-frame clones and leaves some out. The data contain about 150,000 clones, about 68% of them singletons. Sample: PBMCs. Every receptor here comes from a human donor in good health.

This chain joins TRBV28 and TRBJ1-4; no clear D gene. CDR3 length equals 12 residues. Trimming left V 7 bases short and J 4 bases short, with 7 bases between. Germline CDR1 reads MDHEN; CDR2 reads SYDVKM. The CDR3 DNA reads TGTGCCAGCAACACGAATAATGAAAAACTGTTTTTT. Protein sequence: CASNTNNEKLFF.

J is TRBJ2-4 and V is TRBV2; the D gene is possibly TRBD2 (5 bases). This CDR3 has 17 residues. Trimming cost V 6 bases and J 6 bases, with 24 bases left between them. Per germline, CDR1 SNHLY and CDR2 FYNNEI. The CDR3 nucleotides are TGTGCCAGCAGGGATGCGAGGACGTCGTCAGAGGGAAACATTCAGTACTTC. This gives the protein CASRDARTSSEGNIQYF.

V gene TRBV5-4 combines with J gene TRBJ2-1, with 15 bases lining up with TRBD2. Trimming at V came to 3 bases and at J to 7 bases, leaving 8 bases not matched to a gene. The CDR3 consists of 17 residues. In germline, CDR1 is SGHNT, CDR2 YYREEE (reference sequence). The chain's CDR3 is CASSSRTSGRAFNEQFF. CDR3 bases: TGTGCCAGCAGCTCCCGGACTAGCGGGAGGGCCTTTAATGAGCAGTTCTTC.

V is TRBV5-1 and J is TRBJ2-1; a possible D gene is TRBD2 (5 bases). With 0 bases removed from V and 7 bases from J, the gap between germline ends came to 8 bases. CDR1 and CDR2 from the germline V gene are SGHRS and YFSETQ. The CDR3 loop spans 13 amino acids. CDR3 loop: CASSLEPGNEQFF. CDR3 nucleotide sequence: TGCGCCAGCAGCTTGGAACCGGGGAATGAGCAGTTCTTC.

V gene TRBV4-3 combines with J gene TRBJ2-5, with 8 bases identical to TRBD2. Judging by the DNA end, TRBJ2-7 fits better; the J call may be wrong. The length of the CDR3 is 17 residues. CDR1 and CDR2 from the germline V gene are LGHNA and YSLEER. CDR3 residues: CASSQDGSGRTSYEQYF. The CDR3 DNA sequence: TGCGCCAGCAGCCAAGATGGGAGCGGGAGAACCTCCTACGAGCAGTACTTC.

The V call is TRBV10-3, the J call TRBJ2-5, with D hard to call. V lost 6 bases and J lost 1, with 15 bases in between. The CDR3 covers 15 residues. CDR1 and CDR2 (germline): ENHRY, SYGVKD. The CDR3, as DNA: TGTGCCATCAGGGATGGAACAGATTTCCAAGAGACCCAGTACTTC. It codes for CAIRDGTDFQETQYF.

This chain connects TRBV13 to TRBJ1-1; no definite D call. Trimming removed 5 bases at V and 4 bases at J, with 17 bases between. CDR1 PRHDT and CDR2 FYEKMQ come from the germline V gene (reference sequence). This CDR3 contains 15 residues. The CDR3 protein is CASSQAGLPGTEAFF. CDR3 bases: TGTGCCAGCAGCCAGGCTGGCTTACCCGGCACTGAAGCTTTCTTT.

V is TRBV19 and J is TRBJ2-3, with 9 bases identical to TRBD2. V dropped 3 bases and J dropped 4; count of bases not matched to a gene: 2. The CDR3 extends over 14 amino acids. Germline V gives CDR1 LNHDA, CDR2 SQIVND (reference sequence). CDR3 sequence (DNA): TGTGCCAGTAGTATCAGGACTAGCGCAGATACGCAGTATTTT. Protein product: CASSIRTSADTQYF. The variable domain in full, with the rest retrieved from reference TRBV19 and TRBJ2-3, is DGGITQSPKYLFRKEGQNVTLSCEQNLNHDAMYWYRQDPGQGLRLIYYSQIVNDFQKGDIAEGYSVSREKKESFPLTVTSAQKNPTAFYLCASSIRTSADTQYFGPGTRLTVL.

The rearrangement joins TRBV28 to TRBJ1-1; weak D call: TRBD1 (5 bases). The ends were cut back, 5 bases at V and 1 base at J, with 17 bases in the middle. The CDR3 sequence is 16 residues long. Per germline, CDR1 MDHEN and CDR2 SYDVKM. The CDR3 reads CASSPTAGKPNTEAFF. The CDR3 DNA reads TGTGCCAGCAGTCCCACGGCAGGGAAACCGAACACTGAAGCTTTCTTT.

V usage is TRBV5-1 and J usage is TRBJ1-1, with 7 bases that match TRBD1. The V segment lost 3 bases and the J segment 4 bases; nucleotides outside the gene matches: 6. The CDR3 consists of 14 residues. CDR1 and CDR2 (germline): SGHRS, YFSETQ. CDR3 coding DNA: TGCGCCAGCAGCTCCGGACAGGCACCCACTGAAGCTTTCTTT. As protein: CASSSGQAPTEAFF. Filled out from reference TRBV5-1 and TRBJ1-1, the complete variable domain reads KAGVTQTPRYLIKTRGQQVTLSCSPISGHRSVSWYQQTPGQGLQFLFEYFSETQRNKGNFPGRFSGRQFSNSRSEMNVSTLELGDSALYLCASSSGQAPTEAFFGQGTRLTVV.

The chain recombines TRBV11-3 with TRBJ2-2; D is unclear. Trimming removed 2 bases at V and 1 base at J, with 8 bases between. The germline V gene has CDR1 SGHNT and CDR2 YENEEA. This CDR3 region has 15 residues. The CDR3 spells CASSLRGQNTGELFF. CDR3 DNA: TGTGCCAGCAGCTTAAGAGGTCAGAACACCGGGGAGCTGTTTTTT.

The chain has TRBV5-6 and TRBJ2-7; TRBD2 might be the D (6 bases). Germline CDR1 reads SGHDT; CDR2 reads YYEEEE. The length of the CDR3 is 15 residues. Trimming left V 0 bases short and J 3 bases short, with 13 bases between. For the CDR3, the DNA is TGTGCCAGCAGCTTGGACCCCCGGGGAGGCTACGAGCAGTACTTC. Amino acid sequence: CASSLDPRGGYEQYF.

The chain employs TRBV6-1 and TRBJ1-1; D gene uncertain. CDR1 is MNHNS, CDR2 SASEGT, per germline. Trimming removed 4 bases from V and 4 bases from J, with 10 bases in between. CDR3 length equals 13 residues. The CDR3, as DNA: TGTGCCAGCAGTGCCGGGAGAGCCACTGAAGCTTTCTTT. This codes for CASSAGRATEAFF.

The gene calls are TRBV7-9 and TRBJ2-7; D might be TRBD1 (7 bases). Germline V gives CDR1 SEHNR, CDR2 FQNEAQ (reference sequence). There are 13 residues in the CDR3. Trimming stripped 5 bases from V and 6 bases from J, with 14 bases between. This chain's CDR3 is CASSPGGTAEQYF. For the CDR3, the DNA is TGTGCCAGCAGCCCTGGGGGGACAGCCGAGCAGTACTTC.

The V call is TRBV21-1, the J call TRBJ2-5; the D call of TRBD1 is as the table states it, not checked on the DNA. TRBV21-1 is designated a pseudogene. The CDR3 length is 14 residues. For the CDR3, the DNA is TGTGCCAGCAGCGCCCGACAGGGCGGGGAGACCCAGTACTTC. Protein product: CASSARQGGETQYF.

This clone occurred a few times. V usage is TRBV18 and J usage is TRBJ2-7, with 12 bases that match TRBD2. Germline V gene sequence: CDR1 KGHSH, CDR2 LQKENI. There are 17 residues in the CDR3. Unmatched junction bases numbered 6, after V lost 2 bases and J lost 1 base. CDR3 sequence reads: CASSPSTSGRFSYEQYF. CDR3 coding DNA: TGTGCCAGCTCACCATCGACTAGCGGGAGATTTTCCTACGAGCAGTACTTC.

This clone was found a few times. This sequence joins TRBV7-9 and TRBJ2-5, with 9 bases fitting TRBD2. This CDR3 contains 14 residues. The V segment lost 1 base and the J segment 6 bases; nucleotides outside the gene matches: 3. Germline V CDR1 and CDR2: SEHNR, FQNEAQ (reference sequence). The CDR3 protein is CASSLGTSVQTQYF. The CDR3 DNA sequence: TGTGCCAGCAGCTTAGGGACTAGCGTACAGACCCAGTACTTC.

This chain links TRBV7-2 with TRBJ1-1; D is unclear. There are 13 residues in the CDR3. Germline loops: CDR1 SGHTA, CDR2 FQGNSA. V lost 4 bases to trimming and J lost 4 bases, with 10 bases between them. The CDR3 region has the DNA TGTGCCAGCAGCTACCAATCGGGCACTGAAGCTTTCTTT. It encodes CASSYQSGTEAFF.

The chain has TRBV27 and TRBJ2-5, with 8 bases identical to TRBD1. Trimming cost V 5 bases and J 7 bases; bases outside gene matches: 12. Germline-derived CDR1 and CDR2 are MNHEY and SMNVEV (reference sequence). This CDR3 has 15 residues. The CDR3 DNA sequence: TGTGCCAGCAGTCCGCAGGGGGCACCCTTGGGGACCCAGTACTTC. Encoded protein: CASSPQGAPLGTQYF.

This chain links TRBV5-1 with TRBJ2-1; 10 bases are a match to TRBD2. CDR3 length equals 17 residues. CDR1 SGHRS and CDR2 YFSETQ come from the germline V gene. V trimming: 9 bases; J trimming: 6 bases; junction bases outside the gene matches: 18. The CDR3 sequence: CATALQSSGSWGNEQFF. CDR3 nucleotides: TGCGCCACCGCACTCCAATCTAGCGGGAGCTGGGGCAATGAGCAGTTCTTC. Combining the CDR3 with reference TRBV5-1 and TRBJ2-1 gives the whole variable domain KAGVTQTPRYLIKTRGQQVTLSCSPISGHRSVSWYQQTPGQGLQFLFEYFSETQRNKGNFPGRFSGRQFSNSRSEMNVSTLELGDSALYLCATALQSSGSWGNEQFFGPGTRLTVL.

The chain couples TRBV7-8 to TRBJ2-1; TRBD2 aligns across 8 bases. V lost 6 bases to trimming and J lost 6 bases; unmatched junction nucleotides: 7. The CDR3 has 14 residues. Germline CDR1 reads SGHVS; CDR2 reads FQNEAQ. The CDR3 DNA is TGTGCCAGCAGGGGTACGCGGGGGGCCAATGAGCAGTTCTTC. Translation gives CASRGTRGANEQFF.

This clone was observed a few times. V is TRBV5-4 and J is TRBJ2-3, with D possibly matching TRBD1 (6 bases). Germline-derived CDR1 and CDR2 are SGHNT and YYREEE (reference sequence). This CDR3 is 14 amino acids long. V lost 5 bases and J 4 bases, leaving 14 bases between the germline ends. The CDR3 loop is CASSSGTSADTQYF. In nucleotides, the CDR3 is TGTGCCAGCAGTTCCGGGACATCTGCAGATACGCAGTATTTT.

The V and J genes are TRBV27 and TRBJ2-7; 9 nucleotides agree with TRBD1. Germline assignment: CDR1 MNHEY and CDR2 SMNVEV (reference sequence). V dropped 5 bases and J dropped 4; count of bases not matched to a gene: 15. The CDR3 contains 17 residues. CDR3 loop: CASSPAWTGVRTYEQYF. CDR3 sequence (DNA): TGTGCCAGCAGTCCCGCGTGGACAGGGGTCCGAACTTACGAGCAGTACTTC.